This T cell receptor beta chain was sequenced in a study of technical replicates of blood from a handful of donors. Profiled with immunoSEQ multiplex PCR; TCRdb holds only in-frame clones, not every one. There are 50,000 to 75,000 clones in the sample; just under 95% occur only once, and roughly 4% lies in the top ten. The V and J ends lost 8 bases and 0 bases respectively, with 8 bases between them. The CDR3 totals 13 residues. CDR1 is SGHTA and CDR2 is FQGTGA in the germline V gene. V and J are TRBV7-3 and TRBJ2-1; D remains ambiguous. This sequence originates from a human donor in good health. Some clones in this sample may be carry-over from other donors' samples. The sample comprised PBMCs. CDR3 residues: CASRLNSYNEQFF. For the CDR3, the DNA is TGTGCCAGCCGACTGAACTCCTACAATGAGCAGTTCTTC.